These 9 T cell receptor beta chains came from one sample sequenced in a study of molecular identifiers for immune sequencing clone quantification. TCRdb itself ran the PCR reads through MiXCR, one entry per CDR3 protein. Among about 640,000 distinct CDR3 sequences listed, just under 20% were seen once. The sample was naive CD8+ T cells from blood, with Jurkat cell RNA spiked in. Subset of the sample: FACS-sorted CD8+CD4-CCR7+CD45RA+ naive T cells. The source of these receptors is a human donor in good health. Some libraries in this study had Jurkat cell RNA spiked in.

This clonotype was seen many times. The chain combines TRBV19 with TRBJ1-4, with a possible D match to TRBD1 (6 bases). The CDR3 spans 14 residues. CDR1 and CDR2 (germline): LNHDA, SQIVND (reference sequence). The V gene lost 8 bases and the J gene lost 4 bases, with 14 bases spanning the gap. This CDR3 reads CASGTGQINEKLFF. The CDR3 DNA sequence: TGTGCCAGTGGAACAGGACAGATTAATGAAAAACTGTTTTTT.

This clonotype showed up many times. This rearrangement joins TRBV28 to TRBJ2-7; D unclear. The germline CDR1 and CDR2 sequences are MDHEN and SYDVKM. Between the trimmed V and J ends, which lost 6 bases and 4 bases, there was a span of 13 bases. The CDR3 extends over 13 amino acids. DNA of the CDR3: TGTGCCAGCAGGGCAGGACCGAATTACGAGCAGTACTTC. Translation: CASRAGPNYEQYF.

This clonotype was detected many times. This chain joins TRBV12-1 and TRBJ2-3; the table names TRBD2, a call not compared with the DNA. TRBV12-1 is reported as a pseudogene. CDR3 length: 15 amino acids. The DNA of the CDR3 is TGTGCCAGCAGCCTAGGGACTATTTCACCAGATACGCAGTATTTT. This codes for CASSLGTISPDTQYF.

Note on this clonotype: Possible read error: a much larger clone is one base away. The rearrangement joins TRBV6-6 to TRBJ2-1; D may be TRBD2 (6 bases). There are 14 residues in the CDR3. Germline loops: CDR1 MNHNY, CDR2 SVGAGI (reference sequence). V was shortened by 8 bases and J by 8 bases, with 19 bases between the two germline ends. CDR3 nucleotide sequence: TGTGCCAGCTCGTTCGTCGGCTCGGGGGATGAGCAGTTCTTC. This gives the protein CASSFVGSGDEQFF.

This clonotype was counted between two and nine times. The V gene is TRBV6-1, the J gene TRBJ1-2; D unresolved. The CDR3 runs to 16 residues. V was cut by 0 bases and J by 3 bases, with 14 bases left in between. Germline-derived CDR1 and CDR2 are MNHNS and SASEGT. CDR3 residues: CASSEAGFVPYYGYTF. The CDR3, as DNA: TGTGCCAGCAGTGAAGCAGGGTTCGTCCCTTACTATGGCTACACCTTC.

As concerns this clonotype: This may be a read error: a much more frequent sequence differs by one nucleotide. The V and J genes are TRBV27 and TRBJ2-3; D possibly corresponds to TRBD2 (6 bases). CDR3 length: 16 amino acids. The germline V gene has CDR1 MNHEY and CDR2 SMNVEV (reference sequence). Trimming removed 4 bases from V and 3 bases from J, with 17 bases in between. The CDR3 spells CASSSLLVGGTDTQYF. CDR3 DNA: TGTGCCAGCAGTTCATTGCTGGTTGGGGGGACAGATACGCAGTATTTT.

This clonotype occurred many times. The rearrangement links TRBV4-1 to TRBJ1-2, with unresolved D. V lost 1 base to trimming and J lost 0 bases, with 9 bases between them. In germline, CDR1 is MGHRA, CDR2 YSYEKL. The length of the CDR3 is 15 residues. CDR3 nucleotide sequence: TGCGCCAGCAGCCAAGCGGTCCTAGCTAACTATGGCTACACCTTC. It is translated as CASSQAVLANYGYTF.

This clonotype has a count of ten or more. This chain joins TRBV2 and TRBJ2-3, with 8 bases matching TRBD2. The ends lost 4 bases at V and 1 base at J; junction bases unmatched: 7. CDR1 is SNHLY, CDR2 FYNNEI, per germline. The CDR3 length is 16 residues. CDR3 sequence (DNA): TGTGCCAGCAGTGCTGGTACAGCGGGGGGCACAGATACGCAGTATTTT. It is translated as CASSAGTAGGTDTQYF. Full variable domain (rest looked up from reference TRBV2 and TRBJ2-3): EPEVTQTPSHQVTQMGQEVILRCVPISNHLYFYWYRQILGQKVEFLVSFYNNEISEKSEIFDDQFSVERPDGSNFTLKIRSTKLEDSAMYFCASSAGTAGGTDTQYFGPGTRLTVL.

There are many counts of this clonotype. The chain employs TRBV30 and TRBJ2-2; TRBD2 might be the D (5 bases). Germline V gene sequence: CDR1 GTSNPN, CDR2 SVGIG (reference sequence). The ends were cut back, 6 bases at V and 1 base at J, with 15 bases in the middle. This CDR3 is 15 amino acids long. CDR3 in amino acids: CACLPGSRNTGELFF. The DNA of the CDR3 is TGTGCCTGTCTCCCGGGGAGCCGGAACACCGGGGAGCTGTTTTTT.